This T cell receptor (beta chain) appears in the sequencing data of a study of human T cells and chemical hapten exposure. Study-level findings and limits: Compared with pre-sensitization or healthy control sets, expanded TCRs clustered more. Each of the donors had alopecia, so their immune responses may not resemble those of healthy people.

Individual cDNA molecules had unique molecular identifiers attached to them by the library. Using its own MiXCR run on the RACE reads, TCRdb lists one record per CDR3 protein. Altogether 65,000 to 80,000 distinct CDR3 sequences are present, under 13% being singletons, with the ten largest covering about 1.4%. Time point described: patch test 1, 2 weeks after DPC sensitization. Treatment: therapeutic diphenylcyclopropenone sensitization with weekly scalp DPC. The germline V gene has CDR1 DFQATT and CDR2 SNEGSKA (reference sequence). V lost 2 bases and J lost 0, with 8 bases in between. This CDR3 has 14 residues. The table lists this clonotype with many counts. Its antigen is currently unknown.

This chain uses TRBV20-1 with TRBJ1-3; D remains ambiguous. This clonotype was obtained from a woman between 45 and 65 years old with alopecia areata. Some clones in this sample may be carry-over from other donors' samples. Material: whole blood, obtained in connection with sensitization to the hapten diphenylcyclopropenone (DPC). In DNA, the CDR3 is TGCAGTGCTAGAAGAACGGACTCTGGAAACACCATATATTTT. Its protein product is CSARRTDSGNTIYF.